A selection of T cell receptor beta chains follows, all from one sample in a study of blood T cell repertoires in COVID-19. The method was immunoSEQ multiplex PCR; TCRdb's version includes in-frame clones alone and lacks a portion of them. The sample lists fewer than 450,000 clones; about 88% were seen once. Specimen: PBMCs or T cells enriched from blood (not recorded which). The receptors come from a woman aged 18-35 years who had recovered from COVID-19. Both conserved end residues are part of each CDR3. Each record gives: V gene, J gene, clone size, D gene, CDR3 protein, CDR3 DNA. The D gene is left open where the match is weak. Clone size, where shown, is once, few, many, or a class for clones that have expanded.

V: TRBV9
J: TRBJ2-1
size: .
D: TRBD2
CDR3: CASSVASGGAVRDAYNEQFF
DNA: TGTGCCAGCAGCGTAGCTAGCGGGGGGGCAGTGCGGGATGCCTACAATGAGCAGTTCTTC

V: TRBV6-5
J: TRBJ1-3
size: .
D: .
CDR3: CASSNRQEYTIYF
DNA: TGTGCCAGCAGTAACCGACAGGAGTACACCATATATTTT

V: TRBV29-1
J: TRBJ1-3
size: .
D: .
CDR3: CSVARDSGNTIYF
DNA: TGCAGCGTAGCACGGGACTCTGGAAACACCATATATTTT

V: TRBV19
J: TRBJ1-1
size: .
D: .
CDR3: CASRRPAGTEAFF
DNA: TGTGCCAGTAGGAGGCCCGCCGGGACTGAAGCTTTCTTT

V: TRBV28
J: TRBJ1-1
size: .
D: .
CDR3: CASSLLSGEAFF
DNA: TGTGCCAGCAGTTTATTGTCCGGGGAAGCTTTCTTT

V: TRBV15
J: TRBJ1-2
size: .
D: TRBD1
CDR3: CATSRSGTGDFGYTF
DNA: TGTGCCACCAGTCGGTCCGGGACAGGGGACTTTGGCTACACCTTC

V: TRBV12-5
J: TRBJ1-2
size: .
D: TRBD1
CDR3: CASGLVPGTDYGYTF
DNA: TGTGCTAGTGGTTTGGTACCGGGGACAGACTATGGCTACACCTTC

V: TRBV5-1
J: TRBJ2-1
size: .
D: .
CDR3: CASSLRGALDEQFF
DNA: TGCGCCAGCAGCTTGCGGGGGGCATTGGATGAGCAGTTCTTC

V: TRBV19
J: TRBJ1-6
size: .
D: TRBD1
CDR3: CASSMGQASSPLHF
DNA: TGTGCCAGTAGTATGGGACAGGCAAGTTCACCCCTCCACTTT

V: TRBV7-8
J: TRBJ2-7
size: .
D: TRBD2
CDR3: CASSLTSGVYEQYF
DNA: TGTGCCAGCAGCTTAACTAGCGGGGTCTACGAGCAGTACTTC

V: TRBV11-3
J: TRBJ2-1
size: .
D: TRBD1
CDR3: CASSRDRGYYNEQFF
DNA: TGTGCCAGCAGCCGAGACAGGGGCTACTACAATGAGCAGTTCTTC

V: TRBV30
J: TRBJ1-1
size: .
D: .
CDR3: CAWGLETEAFF
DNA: TGTGCCTGGGGTCTGGAGACTGAAGCTTTCTTT

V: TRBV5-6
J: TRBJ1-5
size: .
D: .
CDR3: CASSLQGLGGGNQPQHF
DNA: TGTGCCAGCAGCTTGCAGGGGCTCGGGGGGGGCAATCAGCCCCAGCATTTT

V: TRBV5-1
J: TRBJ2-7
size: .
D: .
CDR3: CASSQTGRYEQYF
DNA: TGCGCCAGCAGCCAGACAGGGAGGTACGAGCAGTACTTC

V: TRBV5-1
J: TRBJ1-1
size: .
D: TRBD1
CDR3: CASSSPRTGPDGGWITEAFF
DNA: TGCGCCAGCAGCTCGCCTCGGACAGGGCCGGATGGCGGATGGATCACTGAAGCTTTCTTT

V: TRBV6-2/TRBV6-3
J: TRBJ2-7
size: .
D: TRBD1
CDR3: CASSHPGQTYEQYF
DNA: TGTGCCAGCAGTCACCCGGGACAGACCTACGAGCAGTACTTC

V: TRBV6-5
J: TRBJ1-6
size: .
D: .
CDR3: CASSYSIRTVNSPLHF
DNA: TGTGCCAGCAGTTACTCGATTCGGACAGTCAATTCACCCCTCCACTTT

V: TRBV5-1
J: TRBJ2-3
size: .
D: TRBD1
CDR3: CASSWTGALTDTQYF
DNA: TGCGCCAGCTCCTGGACAGGGGCCCTCACAGATACGCAGTATTTT

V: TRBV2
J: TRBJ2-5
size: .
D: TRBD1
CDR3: CASSALQGGWETQYF
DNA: TGTGCCAGCAGTGCCTTACAGGGGGGTTGGGAGACCCAGTACTTC

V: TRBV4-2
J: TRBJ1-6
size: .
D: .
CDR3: CASSQVEWGSPLHF
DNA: TGTGCCAGCAGCCAAGTCGAATGGGGCTCACCCCTCCACTTT

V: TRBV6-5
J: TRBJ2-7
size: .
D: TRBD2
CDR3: CASRTSGSYEQYF
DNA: TGTGCCAGTCGGACTAGCGGTTCCTACGAGCAGTACTTC

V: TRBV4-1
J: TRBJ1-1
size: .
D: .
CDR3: CASSQERSGFEAFF
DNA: TGCGCCAGCAGCCAAGAAAGAAGCGGATTCGAAGCTTTCTTT

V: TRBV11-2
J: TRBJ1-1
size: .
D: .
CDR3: CASNPQGPNTEAFF
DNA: TGTGCCAGCAACCCCCAGGGTCCGAACACTGAAGCTTTCTTT

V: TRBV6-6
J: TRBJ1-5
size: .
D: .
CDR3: CASSYSDSTKQPQHF
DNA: TGTGCCAGCAGTTACTCCGACAGTACTAAGCAGCCCCAGCATTTT

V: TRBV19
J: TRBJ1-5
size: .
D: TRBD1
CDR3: CASSGQATNQPQHF
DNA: TGTGCCAGTAGTGGACAGGCGACCAATCAGCCCCAGCATTTT

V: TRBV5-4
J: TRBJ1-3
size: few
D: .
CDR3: CASSLRAGATLFSGNTIYF
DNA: TGTGCCAGCAGCTTGCGGGCAGGGGCGACCTTATTCTCTGGAAACACCATATATTTT

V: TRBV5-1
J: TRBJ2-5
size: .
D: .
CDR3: CASSLGQTQETQYF
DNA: TGCGCCAGCAGCTTAGGACAGACCCAAGAGACCCAGTACTTC

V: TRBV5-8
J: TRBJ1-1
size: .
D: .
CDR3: CASSLEGVSLNTEAFF
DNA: TGTGCCAGCAGCTTGGAGGGGGTCAGCTTGAACACTGAAGCTTTCTTT

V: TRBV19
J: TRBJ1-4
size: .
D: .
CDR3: CASSIYGGYNEKLFF
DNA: TGTGCCAGTAGTATTTATGGGGGGTATAATGAAAAACTGTTTTTT

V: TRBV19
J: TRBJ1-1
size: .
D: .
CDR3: CATTRDNINTEAFF
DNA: TGTGCCACTACCCGGGACAACATAAACACTGAAGCTTTCTTT

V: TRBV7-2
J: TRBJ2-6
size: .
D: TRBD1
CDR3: CASSPTGELTF
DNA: TGTGCCAGCAGCCCGACAGGGGAACTGACTTTC

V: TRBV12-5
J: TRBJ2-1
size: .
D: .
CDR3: CASTTGGGGYNEQFF
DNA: TGTGCTAGTACGACGGGGGGCGGTGGCTACAATGAGCAGTTCTTC

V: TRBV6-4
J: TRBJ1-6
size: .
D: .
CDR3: CASSDWVQGSYNSPLHF
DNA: TGTGCCAGCAGTGACTGGGTGCAGGGCTCCTATAATTCACCCCTCCACTTT

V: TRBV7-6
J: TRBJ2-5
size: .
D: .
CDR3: CASSLAQSPEAETQYF
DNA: TGTGCCAGCAGCTTAGCGCAGTCTCCCGAGGCAGAGACCCAGTACTTC

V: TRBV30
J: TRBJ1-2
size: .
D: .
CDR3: CAKSEGVYGYTF
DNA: TGTGCCAAAAGTGAGGGGGTCTATGGCTACACCTTC

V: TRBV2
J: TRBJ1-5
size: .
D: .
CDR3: CASSASVYSNQPQHF
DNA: TGTGCCAGCAGTGCGTCCGTTTATAGCAATCAGCCCCAGCATTTT

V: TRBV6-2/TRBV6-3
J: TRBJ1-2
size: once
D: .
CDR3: CASSYLAPTNYGYTF
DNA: TGTGCCAGCAGTTACCTGGCCCCAACTAACTATGGCTACACCTTC

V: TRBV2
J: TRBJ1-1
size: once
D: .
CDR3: CASSTTGGVLNTEAFF
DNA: TGTGCCAGCAGTACGACGGGGGGGGTTCTGAACACTGAAGCTTTCTTT

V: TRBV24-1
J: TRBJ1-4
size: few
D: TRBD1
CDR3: CATSDSDREEKLFF
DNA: TGTGCCACCAGTGATTCCGACAGGGAAGAAAAACTGTTTTTT

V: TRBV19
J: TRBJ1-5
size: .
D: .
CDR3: CASLRTDLNQPQHF
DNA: TGTGCCAGTCTAAGGACAGACCTTAATCAGCCCCAGCATTTT

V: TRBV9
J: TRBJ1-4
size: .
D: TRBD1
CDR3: CASSRHSIGTGLFF
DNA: TGTGCCAGCAGCCGTCACTCAATCGGGACAGGACTGTTTTTT

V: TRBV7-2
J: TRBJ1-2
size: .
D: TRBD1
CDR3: CASSLGTGTAYGYTF
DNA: TGTGCCAGCAGCTTAGGCACCGGGACAGCCTATGGCTACACCTTC

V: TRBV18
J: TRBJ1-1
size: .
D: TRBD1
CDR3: CASSPVDRGITEAFF
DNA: TGTGCCAGCTCACCTGTGGACAGGGGGATCACTGAAGCTTTCTTT

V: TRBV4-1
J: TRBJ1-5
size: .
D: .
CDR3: CASSQEGAGGALGPQHF
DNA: TGCGCCAGCAGCCAAGAGGGGGCTGGGGGGGCCCTAGGGCCCCAGCATTTT

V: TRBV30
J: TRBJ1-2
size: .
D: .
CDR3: CAWSAGGRARGYGYTF
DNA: TGTGCCTGGAGTGCAGGAGGGAGGGCCCGCGGCTATGGCTACACCTTC

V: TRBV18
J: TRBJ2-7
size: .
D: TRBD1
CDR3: CASSLLLPGTGNIEQYF
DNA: TGTGCCAGCTCACTTCTACTACCCGGGACAGGGAATATCGAGCAGTACTTC

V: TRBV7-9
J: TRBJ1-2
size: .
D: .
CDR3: CASSLAGSDGYTF
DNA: TGTGCCAGCAGCTTAGCAGGGAGTGATGGCTACACCTTC

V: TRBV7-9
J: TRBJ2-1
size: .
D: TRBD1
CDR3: CASSLTRQGAGNEQFF
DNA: TGTGCCAGCAGCTTGACGAGACAGGGGGCAGGAAATGAGCAGTTCTTC

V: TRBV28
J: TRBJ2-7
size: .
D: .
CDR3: CASSFADLRVEQYF
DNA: TGTGCCAGCAGTTTTGCCGACCTCAGGGTCGAGCAGTACTTC

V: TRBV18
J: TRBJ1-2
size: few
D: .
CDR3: CASSPSPAPTNYGYTF
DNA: TGTGCCAGCTCACCGTCCCCAGCGCCAACTAACTATGGCTACACCTTC

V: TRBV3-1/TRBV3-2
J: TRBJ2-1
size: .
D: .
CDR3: CASSPPGGAYNEQFF
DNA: TGTGCCAGCAGCCCTCCGGGCGGGGCCTACAATGAGCAGTTCTTC

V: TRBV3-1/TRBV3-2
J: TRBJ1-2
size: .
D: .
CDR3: CASSPLNYGYTF
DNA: TGTGCCAGCAGCCCCTTAAACTATGGCTACACCTTC

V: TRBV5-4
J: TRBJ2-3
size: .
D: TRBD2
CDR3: CASSFPNGGTDTQYF
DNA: TGTGCCAGCAGCTTCCCTAACGGGGGGACGGATACGCAGTATTTT

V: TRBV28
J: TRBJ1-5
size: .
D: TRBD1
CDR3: CASRPILRTGSGRPQHF
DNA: TGTGCCAGCAGGCCGATCCTAAGGACAGGGAGTGGGCGGCCCCAGCATTTT

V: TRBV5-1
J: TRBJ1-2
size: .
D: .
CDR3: CASSPGTGYGYTF
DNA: TGCGCCAGCAGCCCCGGGACTGGCTATGGCTACACCTTC

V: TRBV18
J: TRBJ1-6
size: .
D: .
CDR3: CASSGSDTGNSPLHF
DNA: TGTGCCAGCTCCGGTTCGGACACCGGTAATTCACCCCTCCACTTT

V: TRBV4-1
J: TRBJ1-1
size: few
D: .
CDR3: CASSQETGNSEAFF
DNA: TGCGCCAGCAGCCAGGAAACAGGGAACTCTGAAGCTTTCTTT

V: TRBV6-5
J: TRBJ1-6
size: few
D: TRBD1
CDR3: CASKRQGPAPLHF
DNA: TGTGCCAGCAAGCGACAGGGGCCGGCACCCCTCCACTTT

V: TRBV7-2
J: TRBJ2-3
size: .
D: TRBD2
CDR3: CASSLVGGAKIDTQYF
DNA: TGTGCCAGCAGCTTAGTCGGGGGGGCTAAGATCGATACGCAGTATTTT